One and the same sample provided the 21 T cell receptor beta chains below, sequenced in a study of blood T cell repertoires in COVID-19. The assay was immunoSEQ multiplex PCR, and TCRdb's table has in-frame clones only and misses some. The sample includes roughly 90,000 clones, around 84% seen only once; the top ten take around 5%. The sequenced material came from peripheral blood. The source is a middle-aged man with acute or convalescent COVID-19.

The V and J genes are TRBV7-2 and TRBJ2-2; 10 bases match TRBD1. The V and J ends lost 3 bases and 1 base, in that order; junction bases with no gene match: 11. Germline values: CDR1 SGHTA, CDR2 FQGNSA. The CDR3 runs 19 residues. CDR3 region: CASSFLSTGGVLNTGELFF. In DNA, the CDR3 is TGTGCCAGCAGCTTTCTATCGACAGGGGGCGTACTGAACACCGGGGAGCTGTTTTTT.

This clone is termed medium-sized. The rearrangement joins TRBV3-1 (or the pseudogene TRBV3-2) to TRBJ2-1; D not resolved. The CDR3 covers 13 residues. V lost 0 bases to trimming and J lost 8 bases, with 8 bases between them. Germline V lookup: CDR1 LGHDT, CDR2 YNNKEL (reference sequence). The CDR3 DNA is TGTGCCAGCAGCCAAGATTTCGGTGATGAGCAGTTCTTC. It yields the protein CASSQDFGDEQFF.

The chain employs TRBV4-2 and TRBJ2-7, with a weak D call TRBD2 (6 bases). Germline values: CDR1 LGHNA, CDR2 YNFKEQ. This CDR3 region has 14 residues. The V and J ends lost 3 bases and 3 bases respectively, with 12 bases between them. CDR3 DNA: TGTGCCAGCAGCCAGGCGGGATCCAACTACGAGCAGTACTTC. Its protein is CASSQAGSNYEQYF.

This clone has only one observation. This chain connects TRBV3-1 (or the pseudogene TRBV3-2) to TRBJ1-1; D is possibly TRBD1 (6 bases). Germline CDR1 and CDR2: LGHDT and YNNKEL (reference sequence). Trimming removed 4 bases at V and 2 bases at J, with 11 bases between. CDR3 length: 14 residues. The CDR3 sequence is CASSREQGNTEAFF. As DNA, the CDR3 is TGTGCCAGCAGCCGAGAACAGGGAAACACTGAAGCTTTCTTT.

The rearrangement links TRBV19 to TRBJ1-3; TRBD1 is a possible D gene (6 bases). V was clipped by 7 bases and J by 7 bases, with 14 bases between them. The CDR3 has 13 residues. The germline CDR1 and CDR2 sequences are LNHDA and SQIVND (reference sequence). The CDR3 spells CASTETGRNTIYF. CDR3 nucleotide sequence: TGTGCCAGTACCGAGACAGGCAGGAACACCATATATTTT.

The CDR3, as DNA: TGCGCCAGCAGCTCTCAGGGCTCTGGGGCCAACGTCCTGACTTTC. Protein: CASSSQGSGANVLTF. The rearrangement links TRBV5-1 to TRBJ2-6, with D tentatively TRBD1 (5 bases). This CDR3 has 15 amino acids. Germline lookup yields CDR1 SGHRS and CDR2 YFSETQ. Trimming removed 3 bases at V and 0 bases at J, with 7 bases between.

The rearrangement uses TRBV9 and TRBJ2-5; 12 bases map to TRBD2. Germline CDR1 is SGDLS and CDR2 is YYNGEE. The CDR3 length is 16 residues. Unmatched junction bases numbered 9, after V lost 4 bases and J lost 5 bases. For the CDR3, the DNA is TGTGCCAGCAGCACGACTAGCGGGAGTGGGCGGGAGACCCAGTACTTC. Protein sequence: CASSTTSGSGRETQYF.

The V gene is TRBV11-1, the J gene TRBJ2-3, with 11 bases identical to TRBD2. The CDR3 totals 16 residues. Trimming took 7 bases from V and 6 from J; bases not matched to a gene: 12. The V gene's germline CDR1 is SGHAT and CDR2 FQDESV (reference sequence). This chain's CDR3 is CASIPQIAGGPDTQYF. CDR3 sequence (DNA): TGTGCCAGCATCCCCCAAATAGCGGGGGGGCCCGATACGCAGTATTTT.

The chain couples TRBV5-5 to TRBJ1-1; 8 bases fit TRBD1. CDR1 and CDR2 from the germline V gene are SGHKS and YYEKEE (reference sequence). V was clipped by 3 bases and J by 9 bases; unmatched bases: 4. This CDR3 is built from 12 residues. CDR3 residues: CASSSGQGKAFF. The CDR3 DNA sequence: TGTGCCAGCAGCTCCGGACAGGGTAAAGCTTTCTTT.

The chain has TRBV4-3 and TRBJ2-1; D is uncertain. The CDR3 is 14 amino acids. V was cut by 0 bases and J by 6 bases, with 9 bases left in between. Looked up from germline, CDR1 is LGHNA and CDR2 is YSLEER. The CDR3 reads CASSQELSVNEQFF. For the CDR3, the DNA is TGCGCCAGCAGCCAAGAATTGTCCGTCAATGAGCAGTTCTTC.

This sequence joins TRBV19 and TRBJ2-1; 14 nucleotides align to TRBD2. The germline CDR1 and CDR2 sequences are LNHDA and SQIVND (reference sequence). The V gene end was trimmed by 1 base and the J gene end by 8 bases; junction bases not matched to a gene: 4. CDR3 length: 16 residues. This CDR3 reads CASSIGGLAGVYEQFF. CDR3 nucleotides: TGTGCCAGTAGTATAGGGGGACTAGCGGGAGTCTATGAGCAGTTCTTC.

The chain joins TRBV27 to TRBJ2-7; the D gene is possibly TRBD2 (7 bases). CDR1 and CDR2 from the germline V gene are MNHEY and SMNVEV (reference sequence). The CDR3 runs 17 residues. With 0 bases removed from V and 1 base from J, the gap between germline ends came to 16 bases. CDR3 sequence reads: CASSLSQPGGSSYEQYF. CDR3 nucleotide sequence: TGTGCCAGCAGTTTATCTCAACCGGGGGGCTCTTCCTACGAGCAGTACTTC.

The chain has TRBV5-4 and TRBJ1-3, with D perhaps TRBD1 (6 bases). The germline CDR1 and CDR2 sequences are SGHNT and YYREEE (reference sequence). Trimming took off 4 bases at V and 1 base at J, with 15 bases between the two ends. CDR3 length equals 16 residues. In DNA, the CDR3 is TGTGCCAGCAGCAGGGGGGGCCTGATATCTGGAAACACCATATATTTT. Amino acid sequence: CASSRGGLISGNTIYF. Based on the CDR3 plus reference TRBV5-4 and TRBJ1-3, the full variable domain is ETGVTQSPTHLIKTRGQQVTLRCSSQSGHNTVSWYQQALGQGPQFIFQYYREEENGRGNFPPRFSGLQFPNYSSELNVNALELDDSALYLCASSRGGLISGNTIYFGEGSWLTVV.

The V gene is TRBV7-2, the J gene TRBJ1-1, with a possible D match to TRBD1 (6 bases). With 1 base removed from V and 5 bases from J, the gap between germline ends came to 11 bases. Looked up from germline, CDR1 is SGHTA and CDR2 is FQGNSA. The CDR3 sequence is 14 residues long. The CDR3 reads CASSLDAGTTEAFF. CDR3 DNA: TGTGCCAGCAGCTTAGACGCAGGGACAACTGAAGCTTTCTTT.

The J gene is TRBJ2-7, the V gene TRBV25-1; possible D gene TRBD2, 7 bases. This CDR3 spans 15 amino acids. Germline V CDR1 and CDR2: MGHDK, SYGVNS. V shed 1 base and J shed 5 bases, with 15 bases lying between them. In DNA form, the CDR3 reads TGTGCCAGCAGTGAATCTAGAGGGGGGGCGGACGAGCAGTACTTC. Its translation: CASSESRGGADEQYF.

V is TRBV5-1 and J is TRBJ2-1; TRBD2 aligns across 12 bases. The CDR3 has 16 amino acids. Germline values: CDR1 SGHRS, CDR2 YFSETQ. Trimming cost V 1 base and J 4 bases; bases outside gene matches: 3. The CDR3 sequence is CASSLTSGGSYNEQFF. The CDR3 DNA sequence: TGCGCCAGCAGCTTGACTAGCGGGGGGTCTTACAATGAGCAGTTCTTC. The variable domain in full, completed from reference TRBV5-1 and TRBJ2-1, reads KAGVTQTPRYLIKTRGQQVTLSCSPISGHRSVSWYQQTPGQGLQFLFEYFSETQRNKGNFPGRFSGRQFSNSRSEMNVSTLELGDSALYLCASSLTSGGSYNEQFFGPGTRLTVL.

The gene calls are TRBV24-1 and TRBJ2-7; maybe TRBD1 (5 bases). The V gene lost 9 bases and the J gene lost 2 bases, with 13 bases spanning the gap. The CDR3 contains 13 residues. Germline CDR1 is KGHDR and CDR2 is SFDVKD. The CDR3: CATFEGAPYEQYF. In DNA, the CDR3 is TGTGCCACCTTTGAAGGGGCACCCTACGAGCAGTACTTC.

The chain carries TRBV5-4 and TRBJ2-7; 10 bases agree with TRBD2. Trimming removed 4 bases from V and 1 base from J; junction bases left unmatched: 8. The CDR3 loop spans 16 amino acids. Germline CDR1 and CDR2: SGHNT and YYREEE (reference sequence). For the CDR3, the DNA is TGTGCCAGCAGCGACCTACGGACTAGCGGATCCTACGAGCAGTACTTC. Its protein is CASSDLRTSGSYEQYF.

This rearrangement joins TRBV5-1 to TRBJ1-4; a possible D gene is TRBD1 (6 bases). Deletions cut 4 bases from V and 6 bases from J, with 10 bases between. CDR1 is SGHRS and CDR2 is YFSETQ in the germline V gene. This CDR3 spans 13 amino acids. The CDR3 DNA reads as TGCGCCAGCAGCGAGTCAGGGGATGAAAAACTGTTTTTT. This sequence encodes CASSESGDEKLFF. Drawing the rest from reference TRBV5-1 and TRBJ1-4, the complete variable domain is KAGVTQTPRYLIKTRGQQVTLSCSPISGHRSVSWYQQTPGQGLQFLFEYFSETQRNKGNFPGRFSGRQFSNSRSEMNVSTLELGDSALYLCASSESGDEKLFFGSGTQLSVL.

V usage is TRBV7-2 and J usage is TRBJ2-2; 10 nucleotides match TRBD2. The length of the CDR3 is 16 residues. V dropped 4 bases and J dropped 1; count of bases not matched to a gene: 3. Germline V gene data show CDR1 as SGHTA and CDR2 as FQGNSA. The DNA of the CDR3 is TGTGCCAGCAGCTCTAGCGGGGGCCTGAACACCGGGGAGCTGTTTTTT. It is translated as CASSSSGGLNTGELFF.

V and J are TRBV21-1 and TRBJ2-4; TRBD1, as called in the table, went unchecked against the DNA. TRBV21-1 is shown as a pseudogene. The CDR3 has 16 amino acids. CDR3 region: CASKWGQVLAKNIQYF. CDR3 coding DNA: TGTGCCAGCAAATGGGGACAAGTTTTAGCCAAAAACATTCAGTACTTC.